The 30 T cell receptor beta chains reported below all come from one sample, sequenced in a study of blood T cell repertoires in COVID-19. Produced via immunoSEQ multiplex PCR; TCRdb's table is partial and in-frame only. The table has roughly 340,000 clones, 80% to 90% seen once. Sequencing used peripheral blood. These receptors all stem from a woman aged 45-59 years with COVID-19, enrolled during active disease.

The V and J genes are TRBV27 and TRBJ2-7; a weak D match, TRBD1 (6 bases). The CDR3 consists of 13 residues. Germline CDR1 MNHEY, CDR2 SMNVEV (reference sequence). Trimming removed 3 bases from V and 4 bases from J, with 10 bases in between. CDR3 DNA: TGTGCCAGCAGTTTCGGACAGTCTTACGAGCAGTACTTC. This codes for CASSFGQSYEQYF.

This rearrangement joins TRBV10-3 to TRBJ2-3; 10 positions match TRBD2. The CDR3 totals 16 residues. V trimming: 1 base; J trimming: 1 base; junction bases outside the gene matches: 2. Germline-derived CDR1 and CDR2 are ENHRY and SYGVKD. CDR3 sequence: CAISELLAGGTDTQYF. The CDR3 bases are TGTGCCATCAGTGAGTTGCTAGCGGGAGGCACAGATACGCAGTATTTT.

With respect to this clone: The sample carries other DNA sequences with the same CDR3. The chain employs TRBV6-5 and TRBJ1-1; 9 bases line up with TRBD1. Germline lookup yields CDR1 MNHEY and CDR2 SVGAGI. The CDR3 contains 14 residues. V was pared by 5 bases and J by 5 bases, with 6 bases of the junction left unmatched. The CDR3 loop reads CASSRDRAVTEAFF. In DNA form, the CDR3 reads TGTGCCAGCAGTAGGGACAGGGCAGTGACTGAAGCTTTCTTT.

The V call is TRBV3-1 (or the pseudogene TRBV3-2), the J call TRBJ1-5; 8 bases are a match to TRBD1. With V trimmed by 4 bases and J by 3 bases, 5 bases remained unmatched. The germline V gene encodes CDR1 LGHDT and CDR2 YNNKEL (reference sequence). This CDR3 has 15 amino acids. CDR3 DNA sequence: TGTGCCAGCAGCCGGGGGGGACAGGACAATCAGCCCCAGCATTTT. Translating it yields CASSRGGQDNQPQHF.

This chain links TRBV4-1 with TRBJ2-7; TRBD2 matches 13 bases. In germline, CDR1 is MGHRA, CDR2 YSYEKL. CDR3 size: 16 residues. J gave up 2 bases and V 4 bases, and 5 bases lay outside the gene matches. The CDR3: CASSRPGLAGTYEQYF. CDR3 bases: TGCGCCAGCAGCCGACCGGGACTAGCGGGAACCTACGAGCAGTACTTC.

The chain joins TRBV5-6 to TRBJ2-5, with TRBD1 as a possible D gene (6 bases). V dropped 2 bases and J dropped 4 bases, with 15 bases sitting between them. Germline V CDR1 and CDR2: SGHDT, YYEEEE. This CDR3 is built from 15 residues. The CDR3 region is CASSFLGTGSETQYF. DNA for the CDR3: TGTGCCAGCAGCTTTCTTGGTACAGGGTCAGAGACCCAGTACTTC.

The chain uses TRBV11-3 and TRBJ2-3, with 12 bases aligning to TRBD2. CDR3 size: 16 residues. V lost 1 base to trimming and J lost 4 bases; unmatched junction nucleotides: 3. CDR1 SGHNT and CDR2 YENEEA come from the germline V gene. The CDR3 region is CASSLGLAGVADTQYF. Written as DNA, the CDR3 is TGTGCCAGCAGCTTAGGACTAGCGGGAGTGGCAGATACGCAGTATTTT.

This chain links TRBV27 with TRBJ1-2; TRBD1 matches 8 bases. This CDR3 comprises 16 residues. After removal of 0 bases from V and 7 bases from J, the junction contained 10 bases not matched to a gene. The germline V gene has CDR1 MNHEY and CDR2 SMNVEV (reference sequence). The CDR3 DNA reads TGTGCCAGCAGTTTATCCCTTTGGACAGGGATCGTTGGCTACACCTTC. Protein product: CASSLSLWTGIVGYTF.

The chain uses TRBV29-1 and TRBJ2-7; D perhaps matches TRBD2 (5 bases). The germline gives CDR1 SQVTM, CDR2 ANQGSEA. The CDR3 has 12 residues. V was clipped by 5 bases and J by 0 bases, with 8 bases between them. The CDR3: CSVTGLSYEQYF. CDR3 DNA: TGCAGCGTTACCGGACTCTCCTACGAGCAGTACTTC.

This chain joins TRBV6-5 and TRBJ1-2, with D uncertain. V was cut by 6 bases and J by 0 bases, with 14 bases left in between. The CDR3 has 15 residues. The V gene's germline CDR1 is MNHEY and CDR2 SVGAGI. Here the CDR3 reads CASRTLLRANYGYTF. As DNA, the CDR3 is TGTGCCAGCAGAACACTACTAAGAGCTAACTATGGCTACACCTTC.

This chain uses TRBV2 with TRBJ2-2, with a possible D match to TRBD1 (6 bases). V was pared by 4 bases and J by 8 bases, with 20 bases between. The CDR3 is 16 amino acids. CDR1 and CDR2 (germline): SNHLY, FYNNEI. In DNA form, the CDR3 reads TGTGCCAGCAGTGCGGAGGTCTGGGGGCCCTCTGGGGAGCTGTTTTTT. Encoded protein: CASSAEVWGPSGELFF.

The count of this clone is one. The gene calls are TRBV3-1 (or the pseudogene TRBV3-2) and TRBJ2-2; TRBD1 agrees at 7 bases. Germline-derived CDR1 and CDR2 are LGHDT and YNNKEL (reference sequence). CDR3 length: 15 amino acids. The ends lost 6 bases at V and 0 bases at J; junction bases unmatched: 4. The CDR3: CASRHRGANTGELFF. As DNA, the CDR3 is TGTGCCAGCAGGCACAGGGGCGCGAACACCGGGGAGCTGTTTTTT.

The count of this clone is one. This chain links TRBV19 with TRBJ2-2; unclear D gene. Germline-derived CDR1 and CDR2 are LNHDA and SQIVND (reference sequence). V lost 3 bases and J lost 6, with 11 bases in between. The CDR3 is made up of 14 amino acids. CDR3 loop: CASSMAAGSGELFF. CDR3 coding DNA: TGTGCCAGTAGTATGGCCGCAGGCTCCGGGGAGCTGTTTTTT. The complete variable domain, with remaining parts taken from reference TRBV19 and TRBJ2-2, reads DGGITQSPKYLFRKEGQNVTLSCEQNLNHDAMYWYRQDPGQGLRLIYYSQIVNDFQKGDIAEGYSVSREKKESFPLTVTSAQKNPTAFYLCASSMAAGSGELFFGEGSRLTVL.

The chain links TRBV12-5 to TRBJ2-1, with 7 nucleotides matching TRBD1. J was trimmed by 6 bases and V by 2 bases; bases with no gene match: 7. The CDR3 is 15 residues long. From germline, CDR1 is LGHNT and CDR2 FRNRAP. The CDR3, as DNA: TGTGCTAGTGGTTTGAAAGGGGACAGTTTCAATGAGCAGTTCTTC. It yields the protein CASGLKGDSFNEQFF. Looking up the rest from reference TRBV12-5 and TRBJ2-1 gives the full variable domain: DARVTQTPRHKVTEMGQEVTMRCQPILGHNTVFWYRQTMMQGLELLAYFRNRAPLDDSGMPKDRFSAEMPDATLATLKIQPSEPRDSAVYFCASGLKGDSFNEQFFGPGTRLTVL.

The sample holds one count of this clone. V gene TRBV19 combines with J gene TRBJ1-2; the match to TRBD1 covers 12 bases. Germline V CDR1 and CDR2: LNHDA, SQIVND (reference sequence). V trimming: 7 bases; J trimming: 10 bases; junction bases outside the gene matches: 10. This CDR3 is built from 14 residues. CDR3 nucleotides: TGTGCCAGTACCCAGGGAGGGACAGGGGGCTTCTACACCTTC. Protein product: CASTQGGTGGFYTF.

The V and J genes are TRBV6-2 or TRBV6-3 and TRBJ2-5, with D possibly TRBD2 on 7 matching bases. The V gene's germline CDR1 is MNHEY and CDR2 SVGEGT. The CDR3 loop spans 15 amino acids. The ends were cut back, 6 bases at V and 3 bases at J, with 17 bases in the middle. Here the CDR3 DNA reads TGTGCCAGCAGCTGGGTAAGGGGGAGGGAAGAGACCCAGTACTTC. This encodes CASSWVRGREETQYF.

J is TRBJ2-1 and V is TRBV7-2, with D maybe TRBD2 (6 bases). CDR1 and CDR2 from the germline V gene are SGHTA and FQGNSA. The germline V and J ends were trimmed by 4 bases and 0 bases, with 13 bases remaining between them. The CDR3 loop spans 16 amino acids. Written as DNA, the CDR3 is TGTGCCAGCAGCTACGAGGGACTTACCTCCTACAATGAGCAGTTCTTC. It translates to CASSYEGLTSYNEQFF. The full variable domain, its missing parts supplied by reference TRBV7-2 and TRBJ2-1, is GAGVSQSPSNKVTEKGKDVELRCDPISGHTALYWYRQSLGQGLEFLIYFQGNSAPDKSGLPSDRFSAERTGGSVSTLTIQRTQQEDSAVYLCASSYEGLTSYNEQFFGPGTRLTVL.

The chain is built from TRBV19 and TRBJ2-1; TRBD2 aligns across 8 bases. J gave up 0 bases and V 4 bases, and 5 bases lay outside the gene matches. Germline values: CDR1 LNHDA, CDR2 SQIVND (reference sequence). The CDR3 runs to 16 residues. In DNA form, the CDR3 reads TGTGCCAGTAGTACTTATAGCGGGATCTCCTACAATGAGCAGTTCTTC. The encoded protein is CASSTYSGISYNEQFF.

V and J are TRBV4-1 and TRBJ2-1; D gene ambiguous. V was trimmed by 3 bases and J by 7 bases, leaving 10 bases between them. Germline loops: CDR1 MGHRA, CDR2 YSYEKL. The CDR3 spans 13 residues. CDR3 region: CASSQLLVNEQFF. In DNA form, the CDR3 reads TGCGCCAGCAGCCAGCTCCTAGTAAATGAGCAGTTCTTC.

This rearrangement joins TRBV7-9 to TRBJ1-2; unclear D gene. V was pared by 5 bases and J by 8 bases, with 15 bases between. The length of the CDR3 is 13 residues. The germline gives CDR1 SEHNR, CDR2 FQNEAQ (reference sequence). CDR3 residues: CASSPLGAVGYTF. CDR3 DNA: TGTGCCAGCAGCCCCCTAGGAGCAGTCGGCTACACCTTC.

The CDR3 sequence: CASSTQTGRGGYTF. CDR3 DNA sequence: TGTGCCAGCAGCACACAGACAGGACGGGGTGGCTACACCTTC. The J gene is TRBJ1-2, the V gene TRBV5-4; possibly TRBD1 for D (6 bases). The germline V gene has CDR1 SGHNT and CDR2 YYREEE (reference sequence). CDR3 size: 14 residues. V gave up 4 bases and J gave up 7 bases, with 17 bases separating them.

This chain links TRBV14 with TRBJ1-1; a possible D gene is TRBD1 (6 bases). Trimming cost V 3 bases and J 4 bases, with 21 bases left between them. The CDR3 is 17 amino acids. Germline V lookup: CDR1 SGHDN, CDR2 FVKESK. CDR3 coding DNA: TGTGCCAGCAGCCACCAGAGTGGAAGGGGGTCCTCCACTGAAGCTTTCTTT. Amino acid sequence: CASSHQSGRGSSTEAFF.

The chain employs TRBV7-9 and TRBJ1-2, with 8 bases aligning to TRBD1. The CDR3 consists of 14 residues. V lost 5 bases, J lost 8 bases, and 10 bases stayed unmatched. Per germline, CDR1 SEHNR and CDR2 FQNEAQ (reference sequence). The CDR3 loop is CASSPRQGTRGYTF. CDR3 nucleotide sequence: TGTGCCAGCAGCCCACGACAGGGGACGCGGGGCTACACCTTC.

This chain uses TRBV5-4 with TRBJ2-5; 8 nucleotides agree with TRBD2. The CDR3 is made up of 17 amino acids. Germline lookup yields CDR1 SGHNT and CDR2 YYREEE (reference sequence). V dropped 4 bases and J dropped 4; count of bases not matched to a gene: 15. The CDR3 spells CASSTGDTGRAGETQYF. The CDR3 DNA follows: TGTGCCAGCAGCACCGGGGATACCGGGAGGGCCGGAGAGACCCAGTACTTC.

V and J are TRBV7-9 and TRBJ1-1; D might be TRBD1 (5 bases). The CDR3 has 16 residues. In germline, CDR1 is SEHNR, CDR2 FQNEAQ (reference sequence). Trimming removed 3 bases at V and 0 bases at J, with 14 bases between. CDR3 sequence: CASSLGRAAMNTEAFF. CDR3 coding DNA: TGTGCCAGCAGCTTGGGCAGGGCGGCCATGAACACTGAAGCTTTCTTT.

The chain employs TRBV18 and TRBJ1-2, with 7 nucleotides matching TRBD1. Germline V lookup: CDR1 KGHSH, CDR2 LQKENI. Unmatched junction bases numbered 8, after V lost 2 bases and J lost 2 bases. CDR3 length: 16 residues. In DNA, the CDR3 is TGTGCCAGCTCACCAGGGAAAAACAGGGGCAACTATGGCTACACCTTC. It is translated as CASSPGKNRGNYGYTF.

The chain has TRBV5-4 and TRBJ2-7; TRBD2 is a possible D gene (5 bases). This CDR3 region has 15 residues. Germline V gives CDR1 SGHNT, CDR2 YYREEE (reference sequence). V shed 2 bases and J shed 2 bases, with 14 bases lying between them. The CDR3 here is CASSLTGSPTYEQYF. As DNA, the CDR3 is TGTGCCAGCAGCTTAACGGGGTCGCCTACCTACGAGCAGTACTTC.

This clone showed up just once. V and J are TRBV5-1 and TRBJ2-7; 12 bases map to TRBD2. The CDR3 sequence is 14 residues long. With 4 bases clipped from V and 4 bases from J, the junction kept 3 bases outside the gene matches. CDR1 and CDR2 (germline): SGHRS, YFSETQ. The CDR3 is CASSPTSGGYEQYF. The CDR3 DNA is TGCGCCAGCAGCCCGACTAGCGGGGGTTACGAGCAGTACTTC.

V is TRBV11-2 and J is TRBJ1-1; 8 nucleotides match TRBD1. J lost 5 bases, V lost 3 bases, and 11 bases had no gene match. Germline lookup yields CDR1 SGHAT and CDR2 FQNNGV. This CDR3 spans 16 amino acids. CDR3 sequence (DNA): TGTGCCAGCAGCTTCAGACAGGGGAGGAGTGGTACTGAAGCTTTCTTT. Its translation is CASSFRQGRSGTEAFF.

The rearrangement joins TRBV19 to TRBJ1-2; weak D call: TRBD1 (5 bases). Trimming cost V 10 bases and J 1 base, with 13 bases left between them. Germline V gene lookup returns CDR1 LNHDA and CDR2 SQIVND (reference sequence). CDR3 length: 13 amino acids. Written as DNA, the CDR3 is TGTGCCACTTCAGGGAACCTTAACTATGGCTACACCTTC. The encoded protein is CATSGNLNYGYTF.